This T cell receptor (beta chain) was captured in a study of response to subunit inactivated influenza vaccine (dated by TCRdb to 2017 to 2018). Describing the broader study: Deep quantitative profiling of the T cell receptor repertoire was used in the study to follow responses to a trivalent subunit inactivated influenza vaccine.

General conclusions and limits of the study: The authors suggested that each seasonal influenza vaccination may recruit only a limited number of new T cells.

Of note for this clonotype: It has no known antigen specificity. No much larger clonotype is one base removed from it; base qualities were not supplied.

V sheds 2 bases and J sheds 8 bases, leaving 12 bases between their ends. Inclusive of the bounding cysteine and phenylalanine, the CDR3 is 14 residues long. Left in the record is the CDR3 DNA by itself, 42 bases read in frame from the first base. From a lookup of the germline V gene, CDR1 and CDR2 are MDHEN and SYDVKM. The library was built by means of RT-PCR. TCRdb records Illumina HiSeq 2500 as the sequencer. TCRdb reran the public reads through fastp at Q25 and MiXCR, keeping productive beta chains. Rows merge per CDR3 protein into single entries with the most common DNA and genes. Counted in this sample were around 480,000 distinct CDR3 sequences; 16% of them appeared once. The ten top clones hold about 3% of the sample.

The material was CD4+ T cells sorted from PBMCs, obtained around 2 years after vaccination. This clonotype originated in a man aged 45 to 70 who received an inactivated influenza vaccine. Donor details come from another sample of the same person, matched by shared clones. The chain is encoded by TRBV28 joined to TRBJ1-4, with TRBD1 tentatively as D gene (5 bases match). Here is the DNA: TGTGCCAGCAGTTTACCCAGAGGGGAAGAAAAACTGTTTTTT. Its product reads: CASSLPRGEEKLFF.